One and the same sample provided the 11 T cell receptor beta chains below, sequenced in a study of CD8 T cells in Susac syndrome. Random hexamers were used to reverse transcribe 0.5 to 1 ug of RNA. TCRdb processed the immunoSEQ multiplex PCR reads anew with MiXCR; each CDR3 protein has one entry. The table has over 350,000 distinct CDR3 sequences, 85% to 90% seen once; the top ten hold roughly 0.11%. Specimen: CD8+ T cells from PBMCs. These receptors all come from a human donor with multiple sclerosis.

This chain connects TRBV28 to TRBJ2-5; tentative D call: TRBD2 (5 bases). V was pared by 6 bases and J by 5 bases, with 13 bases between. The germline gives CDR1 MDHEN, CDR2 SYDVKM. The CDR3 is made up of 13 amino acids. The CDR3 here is CASSSRGWETQYF. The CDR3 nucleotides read TGTGCCAGCAGCTCCCGGGGATGGGAGACCCAGTACTTC.

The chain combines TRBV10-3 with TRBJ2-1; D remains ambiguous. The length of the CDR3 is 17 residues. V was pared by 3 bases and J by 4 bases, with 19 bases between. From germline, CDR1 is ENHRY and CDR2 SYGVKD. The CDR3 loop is CAISERPPMSTYNEQFF. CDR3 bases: TGTGCCATCAGTGAACGACCGCCTATGTCTACTTACAATGAGCAGTTCTTC.

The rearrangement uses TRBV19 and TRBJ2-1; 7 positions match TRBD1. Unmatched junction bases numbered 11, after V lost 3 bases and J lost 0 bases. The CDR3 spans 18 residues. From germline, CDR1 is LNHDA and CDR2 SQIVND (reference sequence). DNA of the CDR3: TGTGCCAGTAGTATCCGACAGGGAATTATAAGCTCCTACAATGAGCAGTTCTTC. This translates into CASSIRQGIISSYNEQFF.

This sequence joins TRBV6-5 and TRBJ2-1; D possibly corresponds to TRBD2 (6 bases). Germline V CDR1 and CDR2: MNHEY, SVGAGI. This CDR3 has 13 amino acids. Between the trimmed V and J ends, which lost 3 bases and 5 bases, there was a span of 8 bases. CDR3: CASSYGGNNEQFF. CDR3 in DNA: TGTGCCAGCAGTTATGGGGGGAACAATGAGCAGTTCTTC.

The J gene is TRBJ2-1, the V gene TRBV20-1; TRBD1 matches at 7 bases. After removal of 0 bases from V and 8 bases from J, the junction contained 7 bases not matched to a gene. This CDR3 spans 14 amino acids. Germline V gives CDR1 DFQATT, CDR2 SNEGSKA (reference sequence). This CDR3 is CSARDLRGHDEQFF. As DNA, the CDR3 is TGCAGTGCTAGAGATTTAAGGGGGCATGATGAGCAGTTCTTC.

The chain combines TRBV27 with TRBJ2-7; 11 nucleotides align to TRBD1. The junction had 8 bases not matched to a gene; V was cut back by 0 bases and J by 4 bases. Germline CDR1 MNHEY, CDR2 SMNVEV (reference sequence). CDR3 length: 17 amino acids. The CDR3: CASSLSGQGGTSYEQYF. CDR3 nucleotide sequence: TGTGCCAGCAGTTTATCGGGACAGGGGGGGACCTCTTACGAGCAGTACTTC.

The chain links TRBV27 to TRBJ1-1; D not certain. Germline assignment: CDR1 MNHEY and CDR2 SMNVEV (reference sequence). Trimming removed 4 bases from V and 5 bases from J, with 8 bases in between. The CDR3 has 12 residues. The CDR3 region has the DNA TGTGCCAGCAGTTCCCCCGGGACTGAAGCTTTCTTT. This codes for CASSSPGTEAFF.

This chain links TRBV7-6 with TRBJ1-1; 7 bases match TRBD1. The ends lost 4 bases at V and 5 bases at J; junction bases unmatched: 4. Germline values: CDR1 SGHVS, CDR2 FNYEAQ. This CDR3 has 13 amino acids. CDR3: CASSWQGGTEAFF. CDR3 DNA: TGTGCCAGCAGCTGGCAGGGGGGGACTGAAGCTTTCTTT.

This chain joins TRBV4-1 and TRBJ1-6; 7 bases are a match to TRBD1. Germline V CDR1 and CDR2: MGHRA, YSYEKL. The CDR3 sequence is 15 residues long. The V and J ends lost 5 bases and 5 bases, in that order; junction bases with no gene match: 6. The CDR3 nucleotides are TGCGCCAGCAGCAGCCGGGACAGAGATAATTCACCCCTCCACTTT. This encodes CASSSRDRDNSPLHF.

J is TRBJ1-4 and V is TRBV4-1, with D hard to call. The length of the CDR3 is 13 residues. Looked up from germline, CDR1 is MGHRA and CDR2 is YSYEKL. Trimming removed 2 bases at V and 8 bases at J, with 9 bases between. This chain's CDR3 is CASSQPPGEKLFF. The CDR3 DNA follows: TGCGCCAGCAGCCAACCACCTGGGGAAAAACTGTTTTTT.

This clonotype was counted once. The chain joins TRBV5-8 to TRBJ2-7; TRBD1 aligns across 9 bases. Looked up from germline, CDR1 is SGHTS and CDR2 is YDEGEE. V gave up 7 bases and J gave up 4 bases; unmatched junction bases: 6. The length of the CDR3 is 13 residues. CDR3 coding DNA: TGTGCCAGCGACCAAGACAGGGGGTACGAGCAGTACTTC. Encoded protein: CASDQDRGYEQYF.